Shown below are 32 T cell receptor beta chains from a single sample sequenced in a study of CD8 T cells in ankylosing spondylitis. MiXCR, applied by TCRdb to the 5' RACE reads, yields one record per CDR3 protein. Among some 240,000 distinct CDR3 sequences listed, 18% were seen once. Sequenced sample: blood, either unsorted or a sorted T cell fraction (not recorded which). The receptors originated from a male donor with ankylosing spondylitis or in good health (not recorded which).

The table lists this clonotype with a few counts. The chain uses TRBV5-1 and TRBJ1-1; D possibly corresponds to TRBD1 (6 bases). The CDR3 runs to 14 residues. Germline V lookup: CDR1 SGHRS, CDR2 YFSETQ. The V end was cut by 1 base, the J end by 3 bases, with 10 bases between. CDR3 coding DNA: TGCGCCAGCAGCTTGATGGGGGCGGACACTGAAGCTTTCTTT. It specifies CASSLMGADTEAFF.

This clonotype was observed a few times. This chain joins TRBV27 and TRBJ2-1, with D tentatively TRBD2 (5 bases). V shed 7 bases and J shed 2 bases, with 18 bases lying between them. The CDR3 spans 16 residues. The germline CDR1 and CDR2 sequences are MNHEY and SMNVEV (reference sequence). CDR3 in amino acids: CASTVRLSDAYNEQFF. The CDR3 nucleotides are TGTGCCAGCACCGTCCGGCTTAGCGACGCCTACAATGAGCAGTTCTTC.

This clonotype was seen a handful of times. The rearrangement joins TRBV7-8 to TRBJ1-3; no firm D call. V lost 4 bases and J lost 0, with 19 bases in between. The CDR3 loop spans 18 amino acids. The germline V gene encodes CDR1 SGHVS and CDR2 FQNEAQ. The CDR3, as DNA: TGTGCCAGCAGCTCGATCCCATTGACGGAACACTCTGGAAACACCATATATTTT. Residues: CASSSIPLTEHSGNTIYF.

The chain has TRBV7-9 and TRBJ2-1; D is ambiguous. The CDR3 totals 12 residues. V shed 6 bases and J shed 9 bases, with 12 bases lying between them. Germline V CDR1 and CDR2: SEHNR, FQNEAQ (reference sequence). The CDR3 region is CASRLSDGEQFF. For the CDR3, the DNA is TGTGCCAGCAGGTTAAGCGATGGTGAGCAGTTCTTC.

This clonotype was counted only a few times. This sequence joins TRBV20-1 and TRBJ1-5; D may be TRBD1 (6 bases). CDR1 is DFQATT and CDR2 is SNEGSKA in the germline V gene (reference sequence). The ends were cut back, 5 bases at V and 7 bases at J, with 21 bases in the middle. This CDR3 region has 15 residues. CDR3 region: CSALGSGVREQPQHF. As DNA, the CDR3 is TGCAGTGCTTTAGGTTCAGGGGTTCGAGAGCAGCCCCAGCATTTT.

The J gene is TRBJ1-2, the V gene TRBV6-1; maybe TRBD1 (6 bases). The CDR3 runs to 14 residues. V lost 5 bases, J lost 4 bases, and 14 bases lay in between. Germline V gives CDR1 MNHNS, CDR2 SASEGT. The CDR3 region has the DNA TGTGCCAGCAGTCCCCTAGGGGGAATCTATGGCTACACCTTC. It codes for CASSPLGGIYGYTF.

This clonotype was recorded a few times. The chain employs TRBV5-1 and TRBJ2-2; D may be TRBD1 (6 bases). Germline V gene data show CDR1 as SGHRS and CDR2 as YFSETQ. The CDR3 has 14 residues. CDR3 DNA: TGCGCGAGTACCGGGACACAAGGCGCCGGGGAGCTGTTTTTT. It specifies CASTGTQGAGELFF.

The V and J genes are TRBV12-3 or TRBV12-4 and TRBJ2-4; D unclear. This CDR3 spans 13 amino acids. The V end was cut by 0 bases, the J end by 5 bases, with 5 bases between. The CDR3 sequence: CASSLAPQNIQYF. CDR3 in DNA: TGTGCCAGCAGTTTAGCGCCCCAAAACATTCAGTACTTC.

This rearrangement joins TRBV28 to TRBJ2-7; 8 nucleotides line up with TRBD2. In germline, CDR1 is MDHEN, CDR2 SYDVKM. The CDR3 has 16 residues. Unmatched junction bases numbered 9, after V lost 5 bases and J lost 0 bases. CDR3 sequence reads: CASSPSLADLSYEQYF. CDR3 nucleotide sequence: TGTGCCAGCAGTCCCTCACTAGCGGACCTCTCCTACGAGCAGTACTTC.

This sequence joins TRBV12-3 or TRBV12-4 and TRBJ1-5; D gene ambiguous. There are 12 residues in the CDR3. Trimming pared 6 bases from V and 4 bases from J, leaving 7 bases between. The CDR3 protein is CASRTGNQPQHF. Here the CDR3 DNA reads TGTGCCAGCAGGACGGGAAATCAGCCCCAGCATTTT.

This clonotype occurred many times. The V gene is TRBV20-1, the J gene TRBJ2-3, with D hard to call. The ends were cut back, 5 bases at V and 2 bases at J, with 5 bases in the middle. The CDR3 runs to 11 residues. Germline loops: CDR1 DFQATT, CDR2 SNEGSKA (reference sequence). DNA of the CDR3: TGCAGTGCTCCGACCACAGATACGCAGTATTTT. Its protein is CSAPTTDTQYF.

This clonotype appeared many times. The genes are TRBV29-1 and TRBJ2-7; D is uncertain. V was trimmed by 5 bases and J by 0 bases, leaving 11 bases between them. Germline CDR1 reads SQVTM; CDR2 reads ANQGSEA. The CDR3 sequence is 13 residues long. The CDR3 here is CSVYSGSSYEQYF. CDR3 DNA: TGCAGCGTTTATTCGGGTAGCTCCTACGAGCAGTACTTC.

The V call is TRBV27, the J call TRBJ2-1; 9 bases agree with TRBD2. Germline V gives CDR1 MNHEY, CDR2 SMNVEV (reference sequence). This CDR3 comprises 15 residues. Unmatched junction bases numbered 5, after V lost 2 bases and J lost 6 bases. Here the CDR3 reads CASSLAGGPGNEQFF. DNA of the CDR3: TGTGCCAGCAGTTTAGCGGGAGGGCCGGGCAATGAGCAGTTCTTC.

V usage is TRBV4-1 and J usage is TRBJ1-5, with 9 positions matching TRBD1. The CDR3 sequence is 14 residues long. Losses at the gene ends were 1 base for V and 5 bases for J; bases not matched to a gene: 0. Germline CDR1 MGHRA, CDR2 YSYEKL. The CDR3, as DNA: TGCGCCAGCAGCCAAGGGACAGGGGATCAGCCCCAGCATTTT. As protein: CASSQGTGDQPQHF.

This clonotype was seen a few times. J is TRBJ2-7 and V is TRBV9; 9 bases match TRBD2. The germline gives CDR1 SGDLS, CDR2 YYNGEE. This CDR3 spans 15 amino acids. V trimming: 2 bases; J trimming: 0 bases; junction bases outside the gene matches: 3. The CDR3 loop is CASSVAGGPSYEQYF. For the CDR3, the DNA is TGTGCCAGCAGCGTCGCGGGAGGGCCCTCCTACGAGCAGTACTTC.

This clonotype was found a few times. This sequence joins TRBV12-3 or TRBV12-4 and TRBJ2-1; TRBD2 aligns across 12 bases. V dropped 3 bases and J dropped 10; count of bases not matched to a gene: 4. The CDR3 has 14 amino acids. CDR3: CASSFLAGGREQFF. CDR3 sequence (DNA): TGTGCCAGCAGTTTTCTAGCGGGAGGGAGGGAGCAGTTCTTC.

The chain joins TRBV4-1 to TRBJ2-7; tentatively, D is TRBD2 (7 bases). V lost 2 bases, J lost 3 bases, and 14 bases lay in between. The CDR3 spans 15 residues. Germline V gives CDR1 MGHRA, CDR2 YSYEKL. The CDR3 nucleotides read TGCGCCAGCAGCCAACTCTGGGGGGGCCTCTACGAGCAGTACTTC. It codes for CASSQLWGGLYEQYF.

This clonotype showed up just a few times. The J gene is TRBJ2-1, the V gene TRBV6-1; D may correspond to TRBD1 or TRBD2 (5 bases each). Per the germline V gene, CDR1 is MNHNS and CDR2 is SASEGT. The CDR3 is 15 amino acids. V was cut by 4 bases and J by 7 bases, with 17 bases left in between. The CDR3 loop reads CASSAPRLRGNEQFF. The CDR3 nucleotides read TGTGCCAGCAGTGCCCCCAGACTAAGGGGAAATGAGCAGTTCTTC.

This clonotype was picked up a small number of times. This chain joins TRBV7-3 and TRBJ2-5, with D perhaps given as TRBD1 or TRBD2 (5 bases each). The CDR3 consists of 15 residues. Germline V lookup: CDR1 SGHTA, CDR2 FQGTGA. Trimming left V 1 base short and J 5 bases short, with 14 bases between. CDR3: CASSLMGTAEETQYF. The CDR3 DNA follows: TGTGCCAGCAGCTTAATGGGGACGGCGGAGGAGACCCAGTACTTC.

V usage is TRBV3-1 and J usage is TRBJ2-3; D may correspond to TRBD1 or TRBD2 (5 bases each). CDR1 LGHDT and CDR2 YNNKEL come from the germline V gene (reference sequence). Trimming took 0 bases from V and 4 from J, leaving 17 bases between them. The CDR3 is 17 residues long. CDR3 residues: CASSQDLRLQGADTQYF. DNA for the CDR3: TGTGCCAGCAGCCAAGATCTTAGGTTGCAGGGAGCAGATACGCAGTATTTT.

This clonotype was seen a handful of times. The V and J genes are TRBV4-3 and TRBJ1-2; no clear D gene. In germline, CDR1 is LGHNA, CDR2 YSLEER. There are 14 residues in the CDR3. Trimming cost V 0 bases and J 8 bases, with 13 bases left between them. The CDR3 nucleotides read TGCGCCAGCAGCCAAGATCTCCTCATGGGGGGCTACACCTTC. It specifies CASSQDLLMGGYTF.

The chain recombines TRBV7-6 with TRBJ2-2; 7 positions agree with TRBD2. CDR1 SGHVS and CDR2 FNYEAQ come from the germline V gene. CDR3 size: 15 residues. V gave up 2 bases and J gave up 8 bases; unmatched junction bases: 8. The CDR3 loop reads CASSLTLAGEGELFF. DNA for the CDR3: TGTGCCAGCAGCTTAACCTTGGCGGGAGAAGGGGAGCTGTTTTTT.

This clonotype turned up a few times. J is TRBJ2-1 and V is TRBV4-1, with TRBD2 matching 10 bases. The CDR3 sequence is 12 residues long. After removal of 7 bases from V and 7 bases from J, the junction contained 1 base not matched to a gene. CDR1 MGHRA and CDR2 YSYEKL come from the germline V gene. Here the CDR3 DNA reads TGCGCCAGCAAGACTAGCGGGAATGAGCAGTTCTTC. Protein: CASKTSGNEQFF.

DNA for the CDR3: TGTGCCAGCAGCCCCTTGGGGAGGGACAATGAGCAGTTCTTC. This codes for CASSPLGRDNEQFF. This sequence joins TRBV12-3 or TRBV12-4 and TRBJ2-1; 7 nucleotides align to TRBD2. Trimming took 6 bases from V and 5 from J; bases not matched to a gene: 7. This CDR3 has 14 amino acids.

This clonotype has only a few counts. The chain has TRBV27 and TRBJ1-1; D is uncertain. The CDR3 totals 14 residues. Germline loops: CDR1 MNHEY, CDR2 SMNVEV (reference sequence). The V end was cut by 2 bases, the J end by 2 bases, with 9 bases between. The CDR3 coding sequence is TGTGCCAGCAGTTTACTTCCGGCTAACACTGAAGCTTTCTTT. Its translation: CASSLLPANTEAFF.

This clonotype was detected many times. The chain combines TRBV12-3 or TRBV12-4 with TRBJ1-2; TRBD1 matches 9 bases. Trimming removed 4 bases from V and 2 bases from J; junction bases left unmatched: 5. The CDR3 is 15 residues long. The CDR3 DNA is TGTGCCAGCAGTTCAACAGGGGGCGAGAACTATGGCTACACCTTC. Amino acids: CASSSTGGENYGYTF.

This clonotype was counted only a few times. The rearrangement links TRBV20-1 to TRBJ2-1; D is possibly TRBD1 or TRBD2 (5 bases each). The germline gives CDR1 DFQATT, CDR2 SNEGSKA (reference sequence). V was trimmed by 3 bases and J by 5 bases, leaving 14 bases between them. CDR3 size: 14 residues. The CDR3 region has the DNA TGCAGTGCTAGTTTCTCTTCGGGGCACAATGAGCAGTTCTTC. Protein: CSASFSSGHNEQFF.

This clonotype came up a few times. J is TRBJ2-3 and V is TRBV28; 8 bases are shared with TRBD1. Germline V gene data show CDR1 as MDHEN and CDR2 as SYDVKM. The length of the CDR3 is 13 residues. With V trimmed by 10 bases and J by 4 bases, 7 bases remained unmatched. CDR3 in amino acids: CATVDRVSDTQYF. In nucleotides, the CDR3 is TGTGCCACCGTGGACAGGGTTTCAGATACGCAGTATTTT.

This clonotype was seen more than once but under ten times. This chain links TRBV7-2 with TRBJ2-5; the D gene could be TRBD1 or TRBD2 (5 bases each). Germline lookup yields CDR1 SGHTA and CDR2 FQGNSA. V lost 1 base, J lost 5 bases, and 14 bases lay in between. This CDR3 spans 15 amino acids. The CDR3 is CASSLDSGWGETQYF. DNA of the CDR3: TGTGCCAGCAGCTTAGATTCAGGGTGGGGGGAGACCCAGTACTTC.

This clonotype has only a few counts. The CDR3 bases are TGTGCCAGCAGTTACTCGAGGCGGGACCTCTCCTACGAGCAGTACTTC. Translation gives CASSYSRRDLSYEQYF. J is TRBJ2-7 and V is TRBV6-2 or TRBV6-3; TRBD2 might be the D (6 bases). Trimming removed 0 bases from V and 0 bases from J, with 12 bases in between. Germline CDR1 MNHEY, CDR2 SVGEGT. The CDR3 totals 16 residues.

The chain joins TRBV21-1 to TRBJ2-6; the D call of TRBD2 is as the table states it, not checked on the DNA. TRBV21-1 is described as a pseudogene. This CDR3 region has 17 residues. CDR3 protein: CASSNTPLGRPCRVLTF. The CDR3 region has the DNA TGTGCCAGCAGCAACACTCCCCTAGGACGGCCTTGTCGCGTCCTGACTTTC.

This clonotype appeared a few times. The V and J genes are TRBV27 and TRBJ2-7; 10 positions agree with TRBD1. The V gene's germline CDR1 is MNHEY and CDR2 SMNVEV (reference sequence). V shed 6 bases and J 6 bases; nucleotides not matched to a gene: 11. The CDR3 runs to 15 residues. In DNA, the CDR3 is TGTGCCAGCAGCAGTAGACAGGGGGCAGGTAGCGAGCAGTACTTC. It codes for CASSSRQGAGSEQYF.